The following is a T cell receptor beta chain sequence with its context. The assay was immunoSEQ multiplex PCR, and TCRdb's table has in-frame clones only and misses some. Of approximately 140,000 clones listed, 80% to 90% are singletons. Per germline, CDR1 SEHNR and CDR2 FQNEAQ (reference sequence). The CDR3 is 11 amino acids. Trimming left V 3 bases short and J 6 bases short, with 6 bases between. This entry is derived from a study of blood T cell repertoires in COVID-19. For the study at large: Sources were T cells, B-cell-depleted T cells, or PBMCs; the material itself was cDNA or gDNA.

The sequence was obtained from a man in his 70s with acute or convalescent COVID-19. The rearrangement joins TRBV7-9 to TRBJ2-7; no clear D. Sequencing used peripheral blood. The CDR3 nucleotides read TGTGCCAGCAGCTTGGTTAGCGAGCAGTACTTC. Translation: CASSLVSEQYF.